These 13 T cell receptor beta chains were all obtained from the same sample, sequenced in a study of metastatic and nonmetastatic thyroid tumors (TCRdb year 2020). Libraries were made using PCR. The run used an Illumina HiSeq 4000. TCRdb redid the processing of the public reads, applying fastp at Q25 and MiXCR, and retained in-frame beta chains. The table for this sample lists around 34,000 clones; 16% of them were counted only once. The top ten clonotypes cover about 3.4% of the sample. No patient had received any treatment before thyroid surgery. The sample consisted of blood. These receptor sequences come from a female donor with papillary thyroid cancer or a benign thyroid nodule (not recorded which). Some clones in this sample may be carry-over from other donors' samples.

In its sample, this clone was seen many times. The chain couples TRBV11-3 to TRBJ2-5; TRBD2 aligns across 14 bases. V dropped 5 bases and J dropped 7; count of bases not matched to a gene: 6. The germline gives CDR1 SGHNT, CDR2 YENEEA. The CDR3 extends over 15 amino acids. DNA for the CDR3: TGTGCCAGCAGCCTGGGACTAGCGGGAGCGGGGACCCAGTACTTC. Translation: CASSLGLAGAGTQYF. Full variable domain (rest looked up from reference TRBV11-3 and TRBJ2-5): EAGVVQSPRYKIIEKKQPVAFWCNPISGHNTLYWYLQNLGQGPELLIRYENEEAVDDSQLPKDRFSAERLKGVDSTLKIQPAELGDSAVYLCASSLGLAGAGTQYFGPGTRLLVL.

This clone was seen at least ten times. V is TRBV5-1 and J is TRBJ1-1; unclear D gene. The CDR3 extends over 14 amino acids. Germline CDR1 is SGHRS and CDR2 is YFSETQ. V dropped 1 base and J dropped 0 bases, with 7 bases sitting between them. This CDR3 reads CASSLRDMNTEAFF. Here the CDR3 DNA reads TGCGCCAGCAGCTTGAGGGATATGAACACTGAAGCTTTCTTT. Full variable domain (outside the CDR3, taken from reference TRBV5-1 and TRBJ1-1): KAGVTQTPRYLIKTRGQQVTLSCSPISGHRSVSWYQQTPGQGLQFLFEYFSETQRNKGNFPGRFSGRQFSNSRSEMNVSTLELGDSALYLCASSLRDMNTEAFFGQGTRLTVV.

This clone has a count of ten or more. This rearrangement joins TRBV30 to TRBJ2-1, with D uncertain. The germline V gene has CDR1 GTSNPN and CDR2 SVGIG (reference sequence). This CDR3 is built from 14 residues. V shed 4 bases and J shed 5 bases, with 15 bases lying between them. Here the CDR3 reads CAWTEELVHNEQFF. Here the CDR3 DNA reads TGTGCCTGGACCGAGGAGCTAGTTCACAATGAGCAGTTCTTC.

This clone qualifies as medium-sized. One end of the junction does not line up with germline, which may come from a read error. Distinct nucleotide sequences in the sample also encode this CDR3. J is TRBJ2-7 and V is TRBV20-1; possible D gene TRBD1, 6 bases. Germline V gene lookup returns CDR1 DFQATT and CDR2 SNEGSKA (reference sequence). The CDR3 spans 13 residues. CDR3 in DNA: TGCAGTGCGAGAGGGACAACTGACTACGAGCAGTACTTC. It specifies CSARGTTDYEQYF.

As concerns this clone: One end of the junction fails to match germline, which may point to a read error. V gene TRBV5-1 combines with J gene TRBJ1-1, with unresolved D. Per the germline V gene, CDR1 is SGHRS and CDR2 is YFSETQ. The CDR3 is 13 residues long. The CDR3 DNA follows: TGCGCCAGCAGCTTGGGCTCGAACACTGAAGCTATCTTC. Amino acids: CASSLGSNTEAIF.

This clone was observed many times. This chain joins TRBV6-2 or TRBV6-3 and TRBJ2-5; TRBD1 might be the D (6 bases). Deletions cut 0 bases from V and 0 bases from J, with 14 bases between. Germline loops: CDR1 MNHEY, CDR2 SVGEGT. The CDR3 has 17 residues. CDR3 nucleotides: TGTGCCAGCAGTTACTCTTCCGGTAGGACAGACCAAGAGACCCAGTACTTC. It encodes CASSYSSGRTDQETQYF.

The sample holds many counts of this clone. The J gene is TRBJ2-5, the V gene TRBV28, with TRBD2 matching over 8 bases. The V gene end was trimmed by 5 bases and the J gene end by 5 bases; junction bases not matched to a gene: 7. The CDR3 loop spans 14 amino acids. From germline, CDR1 is MDHEN and CDR2 SYDVKM. CDR3 residues: CASSTAGGGETQYF. Written as DNA, the CDR3 is TGTGCCAGCAGTACCGCGGGGGGAGGGGAGACCCAGTACTTC.

This clone came up once. The chain couples TRBV20-1 to TRBJ2-1, with 8 bases fitting TRBD2. The CDR3 covers 14 residues. Germline V lookup: CDR1 DFQATT, CDR2 SNEGSKA (reference sequence). The V gene end was trimmed by 8 bases and the J gene end by 4 bases; junction bases not matched to a gene: 10. The CDR3 nucleotides are TGCAGTTTTATCTCACTAGCGGTTTACAATGAGCAGTTCTTC. Protein product: CSFISLAVYNEQFF.

This clone is medium-sized by share. The rearrangement links TRBV6-1 to TRBJ1-2; TRBD1 might be the D (6 bases). This CDR3 contains 12 residues. Germline CDR1 reads MNHNS; CDR2 reads SASEGT. V shed 6 bases and J shed 6 bases, with 11 bases lying between them. CDR3 nucleotides: TGTGCCAGCAGCGGAAACAGGGATGGCTACACCTTC. It translates to CASSGNRDGYTF.

The table lists this clone with many counts. The V call is TRBV20-1, the J call TRBJ1-1; D perhaps matches TRBD1 (6 bases). The CDR3 extends over 13 amino acids. Between the trimmed V and J ends, which lost 4 bases and 0 bases, there was a span of 9 bases. The V gene's germline CDR1 is DFQATT and CDR2 SNEGSKA (reference sequence). The CDR3, as DNA: TGCAGTGCTAAAAGGGGGATGAACACTGAAGCTTTCTTT. Its protein product is CSAKRGMNTEAFF.

This clone was counted at least ten times. This sequence joins TRBV14 and TRBJ2-1; 11 bases agree with TRBD2. Per germline, CDR1 SGHDN and CDR2 FVKESK. With 2 bases clipped from V and 0 bases from J, the junction kept 0 bases outside the gene matches. The CDR3 has 16 amino acids. CDR3 sequence reads: CASSQTSGSSYNEQFF. In DNA form, the CDR3 reads TGTGCCAGCAGCCAAACTAGCGGGAGCTCCTACAATGAGCAGTTCTTC.

This clone occurred many times. This chain uses TRBV2 with TRBJ1-5, with 7 bases that match TRBD1. Germline CDR1 SNHLY, CDR2 FYNNEI. The V segment lost 6 bases and the J segment 4 bases; nucleotides outside the gene matches: 15. This CDR3 contains 17 residues. The chain's CDR3 is CASSAYNRQGGNQPQHF. The CDR3 DNA is TGTGCCAGCAGCGCCTATAATCGACAGGGCGGAAATCAGCCCCAGCATTTT.

This clone was observed a few times. The missing conserved phenylalanine or tryptophan at the end of this CDR3 makes a read error likely. The DNA is omitted, as the CDR3 cannot be located on it reliably, and the CDR3 follows TCRdb's listing. Here the CDR3 reads CASGEREQYL. The chain links TRBV27 to TRBJ2-7; the listed D gene, TRBD2, was not tested against the DNA. Per the germline V gene, CDR1 is MNHEY and CDR2 is SMNVEV (reference sequence). The CDR3 spans 10 amino acids, including both terminal residues.